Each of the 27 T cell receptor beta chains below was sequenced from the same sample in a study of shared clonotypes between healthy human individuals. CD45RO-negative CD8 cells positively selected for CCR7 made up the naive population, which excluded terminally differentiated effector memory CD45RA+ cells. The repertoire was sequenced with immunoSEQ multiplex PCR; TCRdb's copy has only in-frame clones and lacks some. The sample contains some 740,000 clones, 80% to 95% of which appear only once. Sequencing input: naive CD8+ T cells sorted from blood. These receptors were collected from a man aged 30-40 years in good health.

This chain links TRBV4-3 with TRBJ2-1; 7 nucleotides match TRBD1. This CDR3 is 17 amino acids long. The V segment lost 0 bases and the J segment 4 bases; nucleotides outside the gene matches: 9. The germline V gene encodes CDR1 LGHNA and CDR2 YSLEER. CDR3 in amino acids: CASSQDPGGAGYNEQFF. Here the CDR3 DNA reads TGCGCCAGCAGCCAAGATCCAGGGGGAGCAGGTTACAATGAGCAGTTCTTC.

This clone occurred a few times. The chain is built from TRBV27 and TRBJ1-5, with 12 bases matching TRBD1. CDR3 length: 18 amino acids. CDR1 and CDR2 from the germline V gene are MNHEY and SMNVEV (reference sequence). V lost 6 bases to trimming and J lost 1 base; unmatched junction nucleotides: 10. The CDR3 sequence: CASSPWGTGGASNQPQHF. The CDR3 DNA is TGTGCCAGCAGCCCCTGGGGGACAGGGGGCGCGAGCAATCAGCCCCAGCATTTT.

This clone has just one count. The CDR3 protein is CASSFRSPLDTYEQYF. For the CDR3, the DNA is TGTGCCAGCAGCTTCAGGTCCCCCCTAGATACCTACGAGCAGTACTTC. The V and J genes are TRBV5-6 and TRBJ2-7; D is unclear. The CDR3 contains 16 residues. The V end lost 2 bases, the J end lost 2 bases, and 17 bases lay between the germline ends. Per germline, CDR1 SGHDT and CDR2 YYEEEE.

This CDR3 is CASSPEQGANTEAFF. The CDR3 nucleotides are TGTGCCAGCAGCCCGGAGCAGGGGGCAAACACTGAAGCTTTCTTT. J is TRBJ1-1 and V is TRBV4-2; TRBD1 agrees at 8 bases. In germline, CDR1 is LGHNA, CDR2 YNFKEQ. The CDR3 has 15 residues. V gave up 4 bases and J gave up 2 bases; unmatched junction bases: 6.

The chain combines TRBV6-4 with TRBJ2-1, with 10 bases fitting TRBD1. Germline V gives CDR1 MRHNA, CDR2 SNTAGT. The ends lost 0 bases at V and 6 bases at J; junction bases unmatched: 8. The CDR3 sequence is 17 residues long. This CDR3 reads CASSDSTGGYRLNEQFF. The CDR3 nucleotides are TGTGCCAGCAGTGACTCGACAGGGGGCTATCGACTCAATGAGCAGTTCTTC.

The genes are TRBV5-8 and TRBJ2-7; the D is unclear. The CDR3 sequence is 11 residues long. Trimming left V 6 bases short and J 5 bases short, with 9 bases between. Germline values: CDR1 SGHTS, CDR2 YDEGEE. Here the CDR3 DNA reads TGTGCCAGCACCCCGCTCAACGAGCAGTACTTC. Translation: CASTPLNEQYF.

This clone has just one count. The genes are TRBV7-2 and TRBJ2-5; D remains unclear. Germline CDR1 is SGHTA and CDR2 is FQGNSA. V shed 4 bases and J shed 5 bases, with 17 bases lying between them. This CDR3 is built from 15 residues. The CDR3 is CASSSWTQIGETQYF. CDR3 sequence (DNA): TGTGCCAGCAGCTCCTGGACCCAAATTGGGGAGACCCAGTACTTC.

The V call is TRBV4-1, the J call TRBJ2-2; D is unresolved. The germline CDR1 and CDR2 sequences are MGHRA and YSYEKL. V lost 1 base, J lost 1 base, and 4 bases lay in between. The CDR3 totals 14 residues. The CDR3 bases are TGCGCCAGCAGCCAAGTCCAGAACACCGGGGAGCTGTTTTTT. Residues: CASSQVQNTGELFF.

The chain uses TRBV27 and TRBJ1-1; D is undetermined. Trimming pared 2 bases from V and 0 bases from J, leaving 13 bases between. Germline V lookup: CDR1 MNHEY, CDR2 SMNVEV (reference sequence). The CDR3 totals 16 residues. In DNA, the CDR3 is TGTGCCAGCAGTTTAAGTGGACCGTTCATGAACACTGAAGCTTTCTTT. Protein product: CASSLSGPFMNTEAFF.

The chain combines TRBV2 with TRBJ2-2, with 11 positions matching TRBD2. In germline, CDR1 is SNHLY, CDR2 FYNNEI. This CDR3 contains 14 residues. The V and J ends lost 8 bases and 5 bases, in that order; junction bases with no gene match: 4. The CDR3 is CASVAGGETGELFF. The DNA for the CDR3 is TGTGCCAGCGTAGCGGGAGGGGAAACCGGGGAGCTGTTTTTT. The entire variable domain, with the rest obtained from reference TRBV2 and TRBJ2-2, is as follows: EPEVTQTPSHQVTQMGQEVILRCVPISNHLYFYWYRQILGQKVEFLVSFYNNEISEKSEIFDDQFSVERPDGSNFTLKIRSTKLEDSAMYFCASVAGGETGELFFGEGSRLTVL.

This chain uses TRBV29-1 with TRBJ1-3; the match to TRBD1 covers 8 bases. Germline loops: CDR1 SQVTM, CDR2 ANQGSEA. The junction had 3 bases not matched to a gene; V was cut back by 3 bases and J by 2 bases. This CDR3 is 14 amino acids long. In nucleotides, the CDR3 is TGCAGCGTTGATTTGACAGGGGCTGGAAACACCATATATTTT. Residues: CSVDLTGAGNTIYF.

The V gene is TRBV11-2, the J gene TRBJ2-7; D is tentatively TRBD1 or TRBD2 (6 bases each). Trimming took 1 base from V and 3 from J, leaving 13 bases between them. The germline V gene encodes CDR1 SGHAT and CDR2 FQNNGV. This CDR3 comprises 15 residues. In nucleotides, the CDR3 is TGTGCCAGCAGCTTAGCCGGGGGCGCTGGCTACGAGCAGTACTTC. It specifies CASSLAGGAGYEQYF. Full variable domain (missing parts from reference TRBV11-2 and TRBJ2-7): EAGVAQSPRYKIIEKRQSVAFWCNPISGHATLYWYQQILGQGPKLLIQFQNNGVVDDSQLPKDRFSAERLKGVDSTLKIQPAKLEDSAVYLCASSLAGGAGYEQYFGPGTRLTVT.

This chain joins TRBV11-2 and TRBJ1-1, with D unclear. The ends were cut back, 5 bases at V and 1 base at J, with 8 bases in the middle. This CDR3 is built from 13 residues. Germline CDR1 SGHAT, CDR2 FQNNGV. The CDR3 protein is CASSPSPNTEAFF. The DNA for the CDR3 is TGTGCCAGCAGCCCGAGTCCGAACACTGAAGCTTTCTTT.

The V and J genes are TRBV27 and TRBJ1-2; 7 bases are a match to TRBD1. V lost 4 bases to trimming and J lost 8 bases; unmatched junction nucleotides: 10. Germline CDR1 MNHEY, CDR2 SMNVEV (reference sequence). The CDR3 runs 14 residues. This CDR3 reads CASSYLRGFEGYTF. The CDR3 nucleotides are TGTGCCAGCAGTTACCTCAGGGGGTTCGAGGGCTACACCTTC.

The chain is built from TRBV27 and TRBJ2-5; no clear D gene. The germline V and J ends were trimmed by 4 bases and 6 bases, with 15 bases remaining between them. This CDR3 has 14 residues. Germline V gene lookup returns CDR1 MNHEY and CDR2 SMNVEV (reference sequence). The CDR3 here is CASSYLGSTKTQYF. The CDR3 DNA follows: TGTGCCAGCAGTTACTTGGGCAGTACTAAGACCCAGTACTTC.

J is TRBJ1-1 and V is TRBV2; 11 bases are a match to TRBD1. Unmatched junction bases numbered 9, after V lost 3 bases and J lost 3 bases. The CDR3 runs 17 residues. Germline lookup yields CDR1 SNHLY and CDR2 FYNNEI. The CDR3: CASSDPPWDRGDTEAFF. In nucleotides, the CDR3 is TGTGCCAGCAGTGACCCGCCGTGGGACAGGGGGGACACTGAAGCTTTCTTT.

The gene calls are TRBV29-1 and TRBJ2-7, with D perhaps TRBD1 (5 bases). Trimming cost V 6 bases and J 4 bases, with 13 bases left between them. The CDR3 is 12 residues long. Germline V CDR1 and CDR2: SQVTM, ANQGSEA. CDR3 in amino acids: CSVTTDFYEQYF. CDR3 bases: TGCAGCGTCACGACAGATTTTTACGAGCAGTACTTC.

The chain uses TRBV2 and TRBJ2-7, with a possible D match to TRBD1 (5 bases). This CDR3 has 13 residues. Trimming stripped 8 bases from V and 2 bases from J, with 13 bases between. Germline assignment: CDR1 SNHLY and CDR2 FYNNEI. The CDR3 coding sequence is TGTGCCAGCGCTCACAGGCTAACCTACGAGCAGTACTTC. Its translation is CASAHRLTYEQYF.

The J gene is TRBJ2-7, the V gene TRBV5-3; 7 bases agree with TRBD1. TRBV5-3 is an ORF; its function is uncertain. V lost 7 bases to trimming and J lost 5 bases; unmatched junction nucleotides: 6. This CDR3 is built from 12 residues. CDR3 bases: TGTGCCAGATCAGGGGGAATGGACGAGCAGTACTTC. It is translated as CARSGGMDEQYF.

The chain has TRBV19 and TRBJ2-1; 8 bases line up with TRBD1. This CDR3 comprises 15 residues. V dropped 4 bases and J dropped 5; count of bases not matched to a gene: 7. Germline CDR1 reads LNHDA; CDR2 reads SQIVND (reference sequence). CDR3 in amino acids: CASSTWTGSDNEQFF. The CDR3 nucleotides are TGTGCCAGTAGTACTTGGACAGGGAGCGACAATGAGCAGTTCTTC.

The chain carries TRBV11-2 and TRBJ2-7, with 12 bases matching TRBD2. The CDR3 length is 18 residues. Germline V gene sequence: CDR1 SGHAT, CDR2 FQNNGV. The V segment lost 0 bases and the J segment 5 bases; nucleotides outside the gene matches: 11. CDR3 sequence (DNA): TGTGCCAGCAGCTTAGATCCGACTAGCGGGAGTAAACTAGACGAGCAGTACTTC. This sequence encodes CASSLDPTSGSKLDEQYF.

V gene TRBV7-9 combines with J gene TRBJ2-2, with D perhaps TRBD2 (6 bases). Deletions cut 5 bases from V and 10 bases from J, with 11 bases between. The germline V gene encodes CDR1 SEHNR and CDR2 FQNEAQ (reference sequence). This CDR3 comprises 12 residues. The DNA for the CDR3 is TGTGCCAGCAGCGTGGGACTCCCGGAGCTGTTTTTT. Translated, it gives CASSVGLPELFF.

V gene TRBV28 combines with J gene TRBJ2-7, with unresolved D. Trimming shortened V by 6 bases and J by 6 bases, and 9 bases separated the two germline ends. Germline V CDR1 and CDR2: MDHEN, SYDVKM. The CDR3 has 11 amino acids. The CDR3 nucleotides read TGTGCCAGCAGCCGGTCGTCCGAGCAGTACTTC. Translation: CASSRSSEQYF.

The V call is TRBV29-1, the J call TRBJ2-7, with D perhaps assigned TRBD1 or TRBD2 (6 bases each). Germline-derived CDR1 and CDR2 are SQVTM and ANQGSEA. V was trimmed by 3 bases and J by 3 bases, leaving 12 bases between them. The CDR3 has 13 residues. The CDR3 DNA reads TGCAGCGTTGAGCGGGACAACAACTACGAGCAGTACTTC. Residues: CSVERDNNYEQYF.

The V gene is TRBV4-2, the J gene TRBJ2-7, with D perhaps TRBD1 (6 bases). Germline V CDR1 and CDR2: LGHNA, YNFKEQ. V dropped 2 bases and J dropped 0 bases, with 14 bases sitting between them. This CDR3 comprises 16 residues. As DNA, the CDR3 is TGTGCCAGCAGCCAACTAGAGGGACAAGACTCCTACGAGCAGTACTTC. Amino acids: CASSQLEGQDSYEQYF.

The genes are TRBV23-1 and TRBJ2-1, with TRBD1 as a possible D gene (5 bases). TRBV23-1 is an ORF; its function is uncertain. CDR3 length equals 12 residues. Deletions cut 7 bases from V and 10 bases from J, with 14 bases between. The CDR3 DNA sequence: TGCGCCAGCATTCTGTGTAGGGGCGAGCAGTTCTTC. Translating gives CASILCRGEQFF.

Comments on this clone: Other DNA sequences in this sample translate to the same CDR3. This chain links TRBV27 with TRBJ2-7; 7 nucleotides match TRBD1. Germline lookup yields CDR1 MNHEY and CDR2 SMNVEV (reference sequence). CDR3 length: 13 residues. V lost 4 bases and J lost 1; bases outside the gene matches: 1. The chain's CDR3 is CASSSQGSYEQYF. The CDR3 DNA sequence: TGTGCCAGCAGTTCACAGGGGTCCTACGAGCAGTACTTC.